The TCR beta chain under discussion was sequenced for a study of OX40 agonist ivuxolimab in advanced cancers. Study-level background: People in dose escalation had one of these cancers: hepatocellular carcinoma, melanoma, renal cell or head and neck cancer.

The V gene end was trimmed by 4 bases and the J gene end by 4 bases; junction bases not matched to a gene: 10. This CDR3 contains 16 residues. The germline gives CDR1 SGDLS, CDR2 YYNGEE. Clones were read by immunoSEQ multiplex PCR, and TCRdb kept only the in-frame ones, dropping some. The repertoire holds tens of thousands of clones, with more than 80% as singletons. Autoimmune disease history or systemic immunosuppression barred patients. Study results and caveats: Certain nonresponders likewise exhibited a low normalized T-cell clonal expansion. Compared with CD4+, CD8+ T cells on average had more expanded clones.

A word on this clone: The antigen remains unidentified.

The sequence derives from an adult with an advanced solid tumor such as melanoma, head and neck, liver or kidney cancer. The specimen was CD4+ or CD8+ T cells sorted from blood, collected in a trial of the OX40 agonist ivuxolimab. The chain joins TRBV9 to TRBJ2-2; the match to TRBD1 covers 7 bases. This chain's CDR3 is CASSPLHTGATGELFF. The CDR3 region has the DNA TGTGCCAGCAGCCCACTCCATACAGGGGCCACCGGGGAGCTGTTTTTT.